Following are 9 T cell receptor beta chains from one sample sequenced in a study of blood T cell repertoires in COVID-19. Assay: immunoSEQ multiplex PCR; the TCRdb copy retains only in-frame clones and omits some. The sample carries roughly 200,000 clones, approximately 88% recorded once. The material sequenced was peripheral blood. The source of these receptors is a woman aged 40-49 years with COVID-19, enrolled during active disease.

This clone came up once. V gene TRBV6-4 combines with J gene TRBJ1-1; D is possibly TRBD1 (5 bases). CDR1 and CDR2 from the germline V gene are MRHNA and SNTAGT. Trimming left V 3 bases short and J 6 bases short, with 11 bases between. This CDR3 comprises 13 residues. The DNA of the CDR3 is TGTGCCAGCAGTGAAGGGGAGGTGGCTGAAGCTTTCTTT. This translates into CASSEGEVAEAFF.

V gene TRBV6-5 combines with J gene TRBJ1-2; 7 nucleotides align to TRBD1. In germline, CDR1 is MNHEY, CDR2 SVGAGI. Germline trimming cut 10 bases from V and 7 bases from J; bases unmatched to any gene: 12. The length of the CDR3 is 13 residues. The CDR3 sequence is CATRGAGFSGYTF. CDR3 coding DNA: TGTGCCACCAGGGGGGCAGGGTTCAGTGGCTACACCTTC.

This clone has a single count. The chain is built from TRBV11-3 and TRBJ1-1; 9 bases line up with TRBD1. The CDR3 is 14 residues long. CDR1 and CDR2 from the germline V gene are SGHNT and YENEEA. V lost 4 bases, J lost 0 bases, and 0 bases stayed unmatched. CDR3 sequence reads: CASSWDRVNTEAFF. Written as DNA, the CDR3 is TGTGCCAGCAGCTGGGACAGGGTGAACACTGAAGCTTTCTTT. Combining the CDR3 with reference TRBV11-3 and TRBJ1-1 gives the whole variable domain EAGVVQSPRYKIIEKKQPVAFWCNPISGHNTLYWYLQNLGQGPELLIRYENEEAVDDSQLPKDRFSAERLKGVDSTLKIQPAELGDSAVYLCASSWDRVNTEAFFGQGTRLTVV.

This chain joins TRBV4-1 and TRBJ1-2, with D perhaps matching TRBD1 (5 bases). Germline V gene data show CDR1 as MGHRA and CDR2 as YSYEKL. The CDR3 extends over 16 amino acids. V shed 4 bases and J shed 9 bases, with 24 bases lying between them. CDR3 DNA: TGCGCCAGCAGCCGGGAACAAGGGCCAGGGAAGACGAGCTACACCTTC. Translated: CASSREQGPGKTSYTF.

This chain links TRBV2 with TRBJ1-2; 11 bases fit TRBD1. Germline V CDR1 and CDR2: SNHLY, FYNNEI. J gave up 7 bases and V 7 bases, and 5 bases lay outside the gene matches. The CDR3 length is 13 residues. The CDR3 region is CASIGQGAGGYTF. CDR3 coding DNA: TGTGCCAGCATTGGACAGGGGGCCGGTGGCTACACCTTC.

The chain uses TRBV28 and TRBJ2-1; D may be TRBD2 (6 bases). V was pared by 7 bases and J by 4 bases, with 11 bases between. This CDR3 is 13 amino acids long. CDR1 MDHEN and CDR2 SYDVKM come from the germline V gene. The CDR3 loop is CASTSGPYNEQFF. DNA of the CDR3: TGTGCCAGCACGAGCGGGCCTTACAATGAGCAGTTCTTC.

This clone occurred a few times. The V and J genes are TRBV29-1 and TRBJ2-3, with 7 bases lining up with TRBD2. V trimming: 2 bases; J trimming: 2 bases; junction bases outside the gene matches: 7. The germline gives CDR1 SQVTM, CDR2 ANQGSEA. The CDR3 is 15 amino acids. CDR3: CSVELGRGVTDTQYF. CDR3 coding DNA: TGCAGCGTTGAACTGGGTCGGGGGGTCACAGATACGCAGTATTTT.

This clone was seen just once. The chain combines TRBV25-1 with TRBJ1-5; TRBD1 might be the D (5 bases). CDR1 is MGHDK, CDR2 SYGVNS, per germline. The CDR3 loop spans 14 amino acids. V lost 5 bases, J lost 5 bases, and 13 bases lay in between. Written as DNA, the CDR3 is TGTGCCAGCAGTTGGGGGGGGGACTATCAGCCCCAGCATTTT. Its translation is CASSWGGDYQPQHF. Supplemented by reference TRBV25-1 and TRBJ1-5, the full variable domain reads EADIYQTPRYLVIGTGKKITLECSQTMGHDKMYWYQQDPGMELHLIHYSYGVNSTEKGDLSSESTVSRIRTEHFPLTLESARPSHTSQYLCASSWGGDYQPQHFGDGTRLSIL.

The sample holds one count of this clone. The chain couples TRBV7-9 to TRBJ1-1, with TRBD1 matching over 7 bases. V lost 4 bases, J lost 1 base, and 9 bases stayed unmatched. The CDR3 is 16 amino acids. Germline V gene data show CDR1 as SEHNR and CDR2 as FQNEAQ (reference sequence). CDR3 bases: TGTGCCAGCAGCTCTTATTCCGACAGGGAGAACACTGAAGCTTTCTTT. As protein: CASSSYSDRENTEAFF. Looking up the rest from reference TRBV7-9 and TRBJ1-1 gives the full variable domain: DTGVSQNPRHKITKRGQNVTFRCDPISEHNRLYWYRQTLGQGPEFLTYFQNEAQLEKSRLLSDRFSAERPKGSFSTLEIQRTEQGDSAMYLCASSSYSDRENTEAFFGQGTRLTVV.